This T cell receptor (beta chain) originates from a study of T-cell reconstitution after alpha-beta-depleted transplantation in children (dated by TCRdb to about 2016). In terms of the full investigation: Using TCR repertoire profiling, the study quantitatively followed how T-cell immune reconstitution unfolded in children after TCRalphabeta/CD19-depleted allogeneic hematopoietic cell transplantation.

Study-wide findings and limitations: In some patients, the high TCRbeta diversity seen at day 60 was put down to recipient T cells and intrathymic progenitors that had survived conditioning. The frequencies of hyperexpanded clones fell over the following months, and after one year, T-cell counts and TCRbeta diversity were mostly attributed to newly produced T cells. Apparently early alphabetaT-cell count recovery about two months after transplant reportedly relied on only several hundred rapidly expanded clones derived from non-depleted graft cells.

What the treatment or condition label conveys for this sample: allogeneic hematopoietic cell transplantation with graft depleted of TCRalphabeta T cells and CD19 B cells. The children who served as transplant recipients had been given grafts of TCRalphabeta/CD19-depleted allogeneic hematopoietic cells. Points on this clonotype: Its specific antigen is unknown. There are no base qualities to consult, and no much larger clone falls within one base.

The germline V gene encodes CDR1 LGHNA and CDR2 YSLEER. Including cysteine and phenylalanine, the CDR3 has 16 amino acids. Just the 48-base CDR3 DNA is kept, in frame starting at base 1. Trimming takes 2 bases off V and 6 bases off J; junction bases not matched to a gene: 2. Libraries were built with PCR. TCRdb records Illumina HiSeq 2500 as the sequencer. To normalize quantification of the TCRbeta repertoire, the TCR libraries were built with molecular barcoding that relied on unique molecular identifiers. TCRdb cleaned the public reads at Q25 with fastp, built clones with MiXCR and kept in-frame beta chains. One record per CDR3 amino acid sequence lists the most common genes and DNA. In all, the sample holds about 250,000 distinct CDR3 sequences, and roughly a quarter of those were seen once. The ten largest clones add up to about 5% of the sample.

This receptor was identified in a female patient aged 2 to 10 who had a stem cell transplant for congenital amegakaryocytic thrombocytopenia, so the T cells may come from the graft donor. Sample: PBMCs, mostly from graft donor cells, taken 360 days after TCRalphabeta/CD19-depleted stem cell transplant. The V gene is TRBV4-3 and the J gene is TRBJ2-1, with 15 middle bases fitting TRBD2. Read as DNA, the sequence is TGCGCCAGCAGCCAAATGGGACTAGCGGGAGGCAATGAGCAGTTCTTC. Its translation reads: CASSQMGLAGGNEQFF.